Below, 24 T cell receptor beta chains from the same sample are listed, as sequenced in a study of cytomegalovirus exposure and HLA in healthy donors. 60 Vbeta and 13 Jbeta primers were used in PCR. Assay used: immunoSEQ multiplex PCR; TCRdb lists only in-frame clones, some missing. The sample records about 130,000 clones, about two thirds being singletons. Sequencing was performed on PBMCs. These receptors originate from a woman aged 55-69 years in good health and CMV-seropositive.

The chain couples TRBV10-3 to TRBJ2-3; weak D call: TRBD1 (5 bases). The CDR3 loop spans 15 amino acids. CDR1 is ENHRY and CDR2 is SYGVKD in the germline V gene. V was clipped by 10 bases and J by 1 base, with 18 bases between them. CDR3 nucleotide sequence: TGTGCCAGCCACCCGGGCAGCAGGGGCACAGATACGCAGTATTTT. This encodes CASHPGSRGTDTQYF.

This clone appeared once. V gene TRBV12-2 combines with J gene TRBJ1-2; the table's D call, TRBD1, was not checked against the DNA. TRBV12-2 is deemed a pseudogene. The CDR3 spans 16 residues. The CDR3 spells CASRLADRNACRGYTF. The CDR3 DNA is TGTGCAAGTCGCTTAGCGGACAGGAATGCTTGTCGGGGCTACACCTTC.

The V call is TRBV25-1, the J call TRBJ1-5; D gene ambiguous. This CDR3 contains 14 residues. Germline CDR1 reads MGHDK; CDR2 reads SYGVNS. V lost 4 bases and J 3 bases, leaving 10 bases between the germline ends. The DNA for the CDR3 is TGTGCCAGCAGTGTAGGAGGGCCCAATCAGCCCCAGCATTTT. Encoded protein: CASSVGGPNQPQHF.

The chain combines TRBV6-6 with TRBJ2-1, with D perhaps TRBD2 (6 bases). This CDR3 region has 11 residues. The germline CDR1 and CDR2 sequences are MNHNY and SVGAGI (reference sequence). V was shortened by 5 bases and J by 8 bases, with 7 bases between the two germline ends. The CDR3 sequence is CASSGEDEQFF. CDR3 nucleotide sequence: TGTGCCAGCAGTGGGGAGGATGAGCAGTTCTTC.

The genes are TRBV5-1 and TRBJ2-7, with TRBD2 as a possible D gene (6 bases). V lost 1 base, J lost 5 bases, and 10 bases lay in between. Germline V CDR1 and CDR2: SGHRS, YFSETQ. This CDR3 spans 13 amino acids. The CDR3 sequence: CASSLQGGDEQYF. The CDR3 nucleotides are TGCGCCAGCAGCTTGCAGGGAGGAGACGAGCAGTACTTC.

V and J are TRBV14 and TRBJ2-7, with TRBD1 matching 8 bases. The V and J ends lost 1 base and 0 bases, in that order; junction bases with no gene match: 8. The germline gives CDR1 SGHDN, CDR2 FVKESK. The CDR3 length is 17 residues. The CDR3 region is CASSQGVRDRFSYEQYF. As DNA, the CDR3 is TGTGCCAGCAGCCAAGGGGTCCGGGACAGGTTCTCCTACGAGCAGTACTTC.

This clone was seen more than once but under ten times. J is TRBJ1-2 and V is TRBV11-2, with 9 bases fitting TRBD1. The germline gives CDR1 SGHAT, CDR2 FQNNGV. Germline trimming cut 6 bases from V and 4 bases from J; bases unmatched to any gene: 6. CDR3 length equals 14 residues. CDR3 protein: CASSPGTGSYGYTF. As DNA, the CDR3 is TGTGCCAGCAGTCCCGGGACAGGGAGCTATGGCTACACCTTC.

This clone was observed a single time. CDR3 amino acids: CASSPLGATDTQYF. In DNA, the CDR3 is TGTGCCAGCAGCCCCTTGGGAGCAACAGATACGCAGTATTTT. The chain combines TRBV14 with TRBJ2-3, with D possibly being TRBD2 (5 bases). The CDR3 length is 14 residues. Germline V gene data show CDR1 as SGHDN and CDR2 as FVKESK. V dropped 4 bases and J dropped 3 bases, with 11 bases sitting between them.

CDR3 nucleotide sequence: TGTGCCAGCAGCTTAGGTGCTAGCGGGGGGGTTGGTGAGCAGTTCTTC. It yields the protein CASSLGASGGVGEQFF. This chain uses TRBV7-6 with TRBJ2-1; TRBD2 matches 12 bases. The V and J ends lost 1 base and 9 bases, in that order; junction bases with no gene match: 7. The CDR3 loop spans 16 amino acids. The germline V gene has CDR1 SGHVS and CDR2 FNYEAQ.

This clone has just one count. V and J are TRBV27 and TRBJ1-2; 10 positions match TRBD1. This CDR3 is built from 14 residues. The germline V gene has CDR1 MNHEY and CDR2 SMNVEV (reference sequence). The trim removed 4 bases at V and 6 bases at J, leaving 5 bases unmatched. CDR3 loop: CASSWGQGSDGYTF. CDR3 bases: TGTGCCAGCAGTTGGGGACAGGGGAGTGATGGCTACACCTTC.

The genes are TRBV6-1 and TRBJ1-1; a weak D match, TRBD1 (6 bases). The length of the CDR3 is 14 residues. The V end lost 5 bases, the J end lost 6 bases, and 16 bases lay between the germline ends. Germline V gene sequence: CDR1 MNHNS, CDR2 SASEGT. The chain's CDR3 is CASSQDRFVAEAFF. Here the CDR3 DNA reads TGTGCCAGCAGTCAAGACAGGTTCGTCGCTGAAGCTTTCTTT.

The V and J genes are TRBV6-5 and TRBJ1-1, with D perhaps matching TRBD1 (5 bases). Germline-derived CDR1 and CDR2 are MNHEY and SVGAGI. The CDR3 contains 14 residues. V lost 4 bases to trimming and J lost 0 bases, with 9 bases between them. The CDR3 DNA is TGTGCCAGCAGTTTCAGGGTCATGAACACTGAAGCTTTCTTT. Encoded protein: CASSFRVMNTEAFF.

J is TRBJ2-3 and V is TRBV9, with 9 bases lining up with TRBD1. J lost 3 bases, V lost 3 bases, and 5 bases had no gene match. The CDR3 covers 15 residues. CDR1 is SGDLS and CDR2 is YYNGEE in the germline V gene. The DNA of the CDR3 is TGTGCCAGCAGCGCCGGACAGGGGAGAACAGATACGCAGTATTTT. Its protein product is CASSAGQGRTDTQYF.

This chain uses TRBV5-1 with TRBJ2-3; D is possibly TRBD1 (5 bases). Germline V lookup: CDR1 SGHRS, CDR2 YFSETQ. The CDR3 is made up of 16 amino acids. V was shortened by 1 base and J by 5 bases, with 17 bases between the two germline ends. The CDR3 sequence: CASSLIGADSRDTQYF. CDR3 in DNA: TGCGCCAGCAGCTTGATTGGGGCCGATAGCCGAGATACGCAGTATTTT.

This clone was found a few times. This chain connects TRBV7-9 to TRBJ1-5, with 8 bases that match TRBD1. The CDR3 extends over 17 amino acids. After removal of 3 bases from V and 6 bases from J, the junction contained 13 bases not matched to a gene. Germline loops: CDR1 SEHNR, CDR2 FQNEAQ (reference sequence). The CDR3 sequence is CASSFKSGGDSAQPQHF. CDR3 in DNA: TGTGCCAGCAGCTTTAAGTCAGGGGGCGACTCAGCTCAGCCCCAGCATTTT.

The CDR3 loop reads CSVVGGLLADTQYF. The CDR3 DNA is TGCAGCGTTGTGGGTGGGCTTCTTGCAGATACGCAGTATTTT. The J gene is TRBJ2-3, the V gene TRBV29-1; no firm D call. Between the trimmed V and J ends, which lost 4 bases and 4 bases, there was a span of 15 bases. CDR1 SQVTM and CDR2 ANQGSEA come from the germline V gene. The CDR3 is 14 residues long.

V usage is TRBV27 and J usage is TRBJ1-5, with a weak D call TRBD1 (5 bases). Germline V lookup: CDR1 MNHEY, CDR2 SMNVEV (reference sequence). The CDR3 extends over 15 amino acids. V lost 5 bases, J lost 6 bases, and 17 bases lay in between. The CDR3 is CASSPGGGWGQPQHF. Here the CDR3 DNA reads TGTGCCAGCAGTCCAGGCGGGGGTTGGGGTCAGCCCCAGCATTTT.

About this clone: The junction differs from germline at one of its ends, possibly a read error. The V call is TRBV7-9, the J call TRBJ1-1; possible D gene TRBD1, 5 bases. CDR1 is SEHNR and CDR2 is FQNEAQ in the germline V gene (reference sequence). The CDR3 length is 11 residues. The CDR3 reads CSSSPETVAFF. CDR3 bases: TGTTCCAGCAGCCCCGAGACAGTGGCTTTCTTT. The full variable domain, its missing parts supplied by reference TRBV7-9 and TRBJ1-1, is DTGVSQNPRHKITKRGQNVTFRCDPISEHNRLYWYRQTLGQGPEFLTYFQNEAQLEKSRLLSDRFSAERPKGSFSTLEIQRTEQGDSAMYLCSSSPETVAFFGQGTRLTVV.

The rearrangement uses TRBV9 and TRBJ2-5, with 7 bases identical to TRBD2. Germline loops: CDR1 SGDLS, CDR2 YYNGEE. Germline trimming cut 1 base from V and 3 bases from J; bases unmatched to any gene: 6. The CDR3 spans 15 residues. The CDR3 here is CASSVQSGGKETQYF. The CDR3 DNA reads as TGTGCCAGCAGCGTACAATCGGGGGGAAAAGAGACCCAGTACTTC.

The chain links TRBV5-1 to TRBJ2-1; maybe TRBD2 (7 bases). This CDR3 region has 15 residues. Trimming left V 0 bases short and J 10 bases short, with 17 bases between. Germline CDR1 is SGHRS and CDR2 is YFSETQ. For the CDR3, the DNA is TGCGCCAGCAGCTTGGTGGGGGGGCCCGGTGGGGAGCAGTTCTTC. It translates to CASSLVGGPGGEQFF.

V is TRBV6-6 and J is TRBJ1-5; TRBD1 is a possible D gene (6 bases). CDR1 is MNHNY and CDR2 is SVGAGI in the germline V gene (reference sequence). CDR3 length: 16 amino acids. V was pared by 5 bases and J by 0 bases, with 14 bases between. The CDR3 coding sequence is TGTGCCAGCAGTAACTACCAGGGACATAGCAATCAGCCCCAGCATTTT. Translation gives CASSNYQGHSNQPQHF.

With regard to this clone: Within the sample, other DNA sequences also encode this same CDR3. The V call is TRBV7-3, the J call TRBJ2-1; tentative D call: TRBD1 (6 bases). Germline V gene sequence: CDR1 SGHTA, CDR2 FQGTGA. Trimming left V 2 bases short and J 3 bases short, with 11 bases between. The CDR3 runs to 15 residues. The CDR3 DNA reads as TGTGCCAGCAGCTTAGGGGGCGACAGCTACAATGAGCAGTTCTTC. Translation: CASSLGGDSYNEQFF.

This clone was seen only once. The CDR3 loop reads CASSPRQGPAYEQYF. CDR3 nucleotide sequence: TGTGCCAGCAGCCCACGGCAGGGCCCGGCCTACGAGCAGTACTTC. The rearrangement joins TRBV7-3 to TRBJ2-7, with D tentatively TRBD1 (5 bases). Germline CDR1 is SGHTA and CDR2 is FQGTGA. V lost 5 bases to trimming and J lost 2 bases, with 16 bases between them. The CDR3 runs to 15 residues.

This clone was seen a single time. The chain employs TRBV5-1 and TRBJ2-1, with D possibly TRBD2 on 5 matching bases. Germline V gene lookup returns CDR1 SGHRS and CDR2 YFSETQ. Trimming pared 7 bases from V and 4 bases from J, leaving 18 bases between. CDR3 length: 15 residues. CDR3 bases: TGCGCCAGCTGCCCTGGCAGCGGCCCTTACAATGAGCAGTTCTTC. Amino acids: CASCPGSGPYNEQFF.